The 32 T cell receptor beta chains reported below all come from one sample, sequenced in a study of metastatic and nonmetastatic thyroid tumors. From the PCR reads, TCRdb re-called clones with MiXCR. The sample gives about 32,000 clones, about 20% of which show up once; 6.5% to 8% is in the top ten. Thyroid surgery was performed in patients who had received no treatment beforehand. Specimen: blood. The receptor set was obtained from a female donor with papillary thyroid cancer or a benign thyroid nodule (not recorded which). Some clones in this sample may be carry-over from other donors' samples.

This clone was detected many times. The chain recombines TRBV5-1 with TRBJ2-5; the match to TRBD1 covers 7 bases. Germline trimming cut 7 bases from V and 0 bases from J; bases unmatched to any gene: 6. The V gene's germline CDR1 is SGHRS and CDR2 YFSETQ. The CDR3 has 14 amino acids. The CDR3 DNA follows: TGCGCCAGCCGGGACAGCCCGAACCAAGAGACCCAGTACTTC. Its translation: CASRDSPNQETQYF. Supplemented by reference TRBV5-1 and TRBJ2-5, the full variable domain reads KAGVTQTPRYLIKTRGQQVTLSCSPISGHRSVSWYQQTPGQGLQFLFEYFSETQRNKGNFPGRFSGRQFSNSRSEMNVSTLELGDSALYLCASRDSPNQETQYFGPGTRLLVL.

This clone was found a few times. This may arise from a read error, as a much more abundant clone is one base away. This sample also contains other DNA sequences that code for the same CDR3. The rearrangement uses TRBV29-1 and TRBJ2-7; 8 bases are a match to TRBD1. This CDR3 contains 12 residues. J lost 5 bases, V lost 3 bases, and 3 bases had no gene match. CDR1 is SQVTM and CDR2 is ANQGSEA in the germline V gene. CDR3 coding DNA: TGCAGCGTTGAGCGGGGACAGGACGAGCAGTACTTC. This gives the protein CSVERGQDEQYF.

In this sample, this clone turned up many times. V and J are TRBV9 and TRBJ2-7, with TRBD1 identical over 11 bases. The V and J ends lost 3 bases and 4 bases, in that order; junction bases with no gene match: 3. Germline V gives CDR1 SGDLS, CDR2 YYNGEE. The CDR3 is made up of 14 amino acids. The CDR3 here is CASSAGTGGYEQYF. The DNA for the CDR3 is TGTGCCAGCAGCGCGGGGACAGGGGGATACGAGCAGTACTTC.

This clone was seen many times. The J gene is TRBJ2-5, the V gene TRBV20-1; D is uncertain. Trimming shortened V by 4 bases and J by 5 bases, and 23 bases separated the two germline ends. The V gene's germline CDR1 is DFQATT and CDR2 SNEGSKA (reference sequence). This CDR3 has 16 amino acids. DNA for the CDR3: TGCAGTGCTACTTTTCTGGCAGTCCTACCGTCCGAGACCCAGTACTTC. This gives the protein CSATFLAVLPSETQYF.

At least ten counts were recorded for this clone. This chain links TRBV7-9 with TRBJ1-1; 9 nucleotides line up with TRBD1. The CDR3 is 14 amino acids. V lost 5 bases, J lost 4 bases, and 5 bases stayed unmatched. The germline V gene encodes CDR1 SEHNR and CDR2 FQNEAQ (reference sequence). CDR3 sequence (DNA): TGTGCCAGCAGCCCACAGGGGGCGCCCACTGAAGCTTTCTTT. It yields the protein CASSPQGAPTEAFF.

This clone was seen a single time. Possible read error: a much larger clone is one base away. Given the absence of the conserved phenylalanine or tryptophan at the CDR3 end, a read error is likely. The CDR3, as DNA: TGTGCCAGCAGCACCCCAGGGGGCGGAATCTACAATGAGCAGTTCCTC. Encoded protein: CASSTPGGGIYNEQFL. The gene calls are TRBV4-2 and TRBJ2-1, with TRBD1 matching 8 bases. V dropped 5 bases and J dropped 3; count of bases not matched to a gene: 9. This CDR3 has 16 amino acids. Germline-derived CDR1 and CDR2 are LGHNA and YNFKEQ.

The gene calls are TRBV5-6 and TRBJ1-2; D ambiguous. The CDR3 is 14 residues long. CDR1 and CDR2 from the germline V gene are SGHDT and YYEEEE. Trimming took 1 base from V and 2 from J, leaving 9 bases between them. This chain's CDR3 is CASSLRVGNYGYTF. DNA of the CDR3: TGTGCCAGCAGCTTGCGTGTGGGCAACTATGGCTACACCTTC.

The chain is built from TRBV27 and TRBJ2-7, with D hard to call. V was cut by 5 bases and J by 0 bases, with 8 bases left in between. Germline CDR1 reads MNHEY; CDR2 reads SMNVEV (reference sequence). This CDR3 has 13 residues. DNA of the CDR3: TGTGCCAGCAGTCTCTCCTTCTCCTACGAGCAGTACTTC. Translation: CASSLSFSYEQYF.

The V and J genes are TRBV24-1 and TRBJ2-5; TRBD2 matches at 7 bases. This CDR3 comprises 16 residues. Germline assignment: CDR1 KGHDR and CDR2 SFDVKD. The J segment lost 2 bases and the V segment lost 0 bases, leaving 5 bases of the junction unmatched. In nucleotides, the CDR3 is TGTGCCACCAGTGATTTGTCGGTCGGGGGGCAAGAGACCCAGTACTTC. Its translation is CATSDLSVGGQETQYF.

This clone was detected many times. The sample carries other DNA sequences with the same CDR3. This chain uses TRBV11-1 with TRBJ1-2; D is unclear. The V and J ends lost 1 base and 10 bases respectively, with 13 bases between them. Germline CDR1 is SGHAT and CDR2 is FQDESV (reference sequence). This CDR3 is 13 amino acids long. The CDR3 sequence is CASSLGVQSNYTF. Here the CDR3 DNA reads TGTGCCAGCAGCTTAGGTGTACAGTCTAACTACACCTTC.

The chain has TRBV3-1 and TRBJ2-3; D not resolved. CDR3 length: 15 amino acids. Trimming took off 6 bases at V and 1 base at J, with 14 bases between the two ends. Germline V gene sequence: CDR1 LGHDT, CDR2 YNNKEL (reference sequence). The CDR3 region has the DNA TGTGCCAGCAGTCGCTCAATACAACGCACAGATACGCAGTATTTT. It yields the protein CASSRSIQRTDTQYF.

This clone came up a few times. The rearrangement joins TRBV6-1 to TRBJ1-1, with D hard to call. Germline CDR1 reads MNHNS; CDR2 reads SASEGT. This CDR3 is 13 amino acids long. Trimming removed 7 bases from V and 0 bases from J, with 9 bases in between. CDR3 amino acids: CASTPEMNTEAFF. For the CDR3, the DNA is TGTGCCAGCACTCCGGAAATGAACACTGAAGCTTTCTTT.

This clone was counted a few times. The rearrangement links TRBV11-2 to TRBJ1-2; D uncertain. Germline CDR1 and CDR2: SGHAT and FQNNGV. The CDR3 loop spans 14 amino acids. The ends were cut back, 2 bases at V and 4 bases at J, with 11 bases in the middle. The CDR3 nucleotides read TGTGCCAGCAGCTTACCACAGAGTAGCTATGGCTACACCTTC. It codes for CASSLPQSSYGYTF.

There are many counts of this clone. V gene TRBV12-3 or TRBV12-4 combines with J gene TRBJ2-3; maybe TRBD1 (5 bases). V gave up 2 bases and J gave up 1 base, with 10 bases separating them. CDR3 size: 15 residues. CDR3 nucleotide sequence: TGTGCCAGCAGTTTAAGGGGTTCGGGCACAGATACGCAGTATTTT. This codes for CASSLRGSGTDTQYF.

The chain couples TRBV27 to TRBJ2-7; possible D gene TRBD1, 6 bases. V dropped 6 bases and J dropped 3 bases, with 15 bases sitting between them. Germline lookup yields CDR1 MNHEY and CDR2 SMNVEV (reference sequence). CDR3 length equals 14 residues. The DNA of the CDR3 is TGTGCCAGCAGCATAGCAACACAGGGCTACGAGCAGTACTTC. Protein product: CASSIATQGYEQYF.

There are many counts of this clone. CDR3 sequence reads: CASSRTGSSYNSPLHF. DNA for the CDR3: TGTGCCAGCAGCCGGACAGGCAGCTCCTATAATTCACCCCTCCACTTT. The rearrangement joins TRBV3-1 to TRBJ1-6; 7 nucleotides agree with TRBD1. Germline V lookup: CDR1 LGHDT, CDR2 YNNKEL (reference sequence). CDR3 size: 16 residues. V was clipped by 4 bases and J by 0 bases; unmatched bases: 3.

The V and J genes are TRBV6-5 and TRBJ2-1, with D possibly being TRBD1 (7 bases). The V gene lost 2 bases and the J gene lost 7 bases, with 18 bases spanning the gap. This CDR3 region has 16 residues. Germline values: CDR1 MNHEY, CDR2 SVGAGI. The CDR3 coding sequence is TGTGCCAGCAGTTACGTGCGGGGCAGGGGGAAGAATGAGCAGTTCTTC. It translates to CASSYVRGRGKNEQFF.

By proportion, this clone is medium-sized. This chain connects TRBV4-1 to TRBJ2-1, with 8 bases aligning to TRBD1. From germline, CDR1 is MGHRA and CDR2 YSYEKL. Losses at the gene ends were 1 base for V and 7 bases for J; bases not matched to a gene: 9. The CDR3 consists of 16 residues. The CDR3 is CASSQVLTGGRNEQFF. The DNA for the CDR3 is TGCGCCAGCAGCCAAGTCCTCACAGGGGGTAGGAATGAGCAGTTCTTC.

There are many counts of this clone. The chain employs TRBV11-2 and TRBJ1-1; 8 bases line up with TRBD1. Germline-derived CDR1 and CDR2 are SGHAT and FQNNGV. The CDR3 loop spans 16 amino acids. The V segment lost 2 bases and the J segment 1 base; nucleotides outside the gene matches: 6. CDR3 sequence reads: CASSLRAGGENTEAFF. The CDR3 DNA reads TGTGCCAGCAGCTTAAGGGCAGGGGGCGAGAACACTGAAGCTTTCTTT. Variable domain in full (rest from reference TRBV11-2 and TRBJ1-1): EAGVAQSPRYKIIEKRQSVAFWCNPISGHATLYWYQQILGQGPKLLIQFQNNGVVDDSQLPKDRFSAERLKGVDSTLKIQPAKLEDSAVYLCASSLRAGGENTEAFFGQGTRLTVV.

This clone is medium-sized. V is TRBV3-1 and J is TRBJ1-6; TRBD1 might be the D (5 bases). This CDR3 has 15 residues. The germline V gene has CDR1 LGHDT and CDR2 YNNKEL (reference sequence). Trimming took 2 bases from V and 7 from J, leaving 12 bases between them. CDR3 residues: CASSQIRDGNSPLHF. The CDR3 DNA reads as TGTGCCAGCAGCCAAATCCGGGACGGAAATTCACCCCTCCACTTT.

J is TRBJ2-2 and V is TRBV27; D remains unclear. Per germline, CDR1 MNHEY and CDR2 SMNVEV (reference sequence). The CDR3 spans 15 residues. The ends were cut back, 3 bases at V and 4 bases at J, with 12 bases in the middle. DNA for the CDR3: TGTGCCAGCAGTTTCTTCTCAGGCGGCACCGGGGAGCTGTTTTTT. This encodes CASSFFSGGTGELFF.

This clone is deemed medium-sized. The rearrangement links TRBV6-5 to TRBJ2-2, with 11 nucleotides matching TRBD2. The V and J ends lost 5 bases and 1 base, in that order; junction bases with no gene match: 9. The germline V gene has CDR1 MNHEY and CDR2 SVGAGI. The length of the CDR3 is 18 residues. The CDR3 DNA sequence: TGTGCCAGCAGTCAGTCACTAGCGGGGGCGCAGAACACCGGGGAGCTGTTTTTT. It specifies CASSQSLAGAQNTGELFF.

By share of the sample, this clone is medium-sized. The chain uses TRBV3-1 and TRBJ1-2; TRBD1 matches at 8 bases. Germline loops: CDR1 LGHDT, CDR2 YNNKEL (reference sequence). This CDR3 is 12 amino acids long. V lost 4 bases to trimming and J lost 5 bases; unmatched junction nucleotides: 0. Written as DNA, the CDR3 is TGTGCCAGCAGCCGGACAGGGTATGGCTACACCTTC. It yields the protein CASSRTGYGYTF.

This clone has just one count. CDR3 in DNA: TGCAGTGCTAGAGAGAACAGGGGTCTGGCTAACTATGGCTACACCTTC. Translating gives CSARENRGLANYGYTF. This chain connects TRBV20-1 to TRBJ1-2; 7 bases are shared with TRBD1. V gave up 0 bases and J gave up 0 bases; unmatched junction bases: 7. Per the germline V gene, CDR1 is DFQATT and CDR2 is SNEGSKA (reference sequence). CDR3 size: 16 residues.

The chain carries TRBV5-1 and TRBJ2-1; maybe TRBD2 (6 bases). The germline V gene has CDR1 SGHRS and CDR2 YFSETQ. Trimming pared 2 bases from V and 2 bases from J, leaving 17 bases between. The CDR3 is made up of 17 amino acids. CDR3 residues: CASSLPKDGGTYNEQFF. The CDR3 DNA is TGCGCCAGCAGCTTACCCAAGGATGGAGGGACCTACAATGAGCAGTTCTTC.

The chain couples TRBV20-1 to TRBJ1-5; D gene uncertain. V lost 3 bases and J 1 base, leaving 4 bases between the germline ends. Germline V gene lookup returns CDR1 DFQATT and CDR2 SNEGSKA (reference sequence). This CDR3 is 12 amino acids long. The DNA of the CDR3 is TGCAGTGCTAGGTCCAGCAATCAGCCCCAGCATTTT. Its translation: CSARSSNQPQHF.

Concerning this clone itself: The conserved phenylalanine or tryptophan is not found at the CDR3 terminus, so this likely reflects a read error. This rearrangement joins TRBV6-2 or TRBV6-3 to TRBJ1-1, with D tentatively TRBD1 (6 bases). V lost 5 bases to trimming and J lost 6 bases, with 16 bases between them. Germline CDR1 is MNHEY and CDR2 is SVGEGT. The CDR3 spans 14 residues. CDR3 nucleotides: TGTGCCAGCAGTGGGTACAGGGTAAGGGCTGAAGCTTTCTAT. It encodes CASSGYRVRAEAFY.

This clone was observed many times. The chain recombines TRBV29-1 with TRBJ1-1; D may be TRBD1 (5 bases). CDR3 length: 13 residues. Trimming took 1 base from V and 5 from J, leaving 11 bases between them. Germline V lookup: CDR1 SQVTM, CDR2 ANQGSEA. The CDR3 protein is CSVEGTRGTEAFF. CDR3 coding DNA: TGCAGCGTTGAAGGGACTCGGGGGACTGAAGCTTTCTTT.

This clone was recorded a few times. V and J are TRBV12-3 or TRBV12-4 and TRBJ2-2, with TRBD2 matching 8 bases. The CDR3 has 14 amino acids. V trimming: 3 bases; J trimming: 5 bases; junction bases outside the gene matches: 2. This CDR3 reads CASSFGGRTGELFF. As DNA, the CDR3 is TGTGCCAGCAGTTTCGGCGGGAGGACCGGGGAGCTGTTTTTT.

About this clone itself: A read error may explain this, as a much larger clone is one base away. The J gene is TRBJ1-4, the V gene TRBV6-5, with D tentatively TRBD1 (6 bases). V gave up 7 bases and J gave up 12 bases, with 21 bases separating them. The CDR3 extends over 14 amino acids. Germline loops: CDR1 MNHEY, CDR2 SVGAGI. The CDR3 DNA reads as TGTGCCAGCAATTCGGCAGGGGTGAGGGAAGAACTGTTTTTT. This gives the protein CASNSAGVREELFF.

This clone came up many times. A junction end diverges from the germline sequence, so it may reflect a read error. The chain joins TRBV7-7 to TRBJ2-1; D uncertain. The CDR3 covers 13 residues. Germline V gives CDR1 SSHAT, CDR2 FNYEAQ (reference sequence). The CDR3 DNA follows: TGTGCTAGCAGCTTAGGGCCCAACAATGAGCAGTTCTTC. It codes for CASSLGPNNEQFF. The full variable domain, with the rest looked up from reference TRBV7-7 and TRBJ2-1, is GAGVSQSPRYKVTKRGQDVTLRCDPISSHATLYWYQQALGQGPEFLTYFNYEAQPDKSGLPSDRFSAERPEGSISTLTIQRTEQRDSAMYRCASSLGPNNEQFFGPGTRLTVL.

Ten or more counts support this clone. Within the sample, other DNA sequences also encode this same CDR3. The J gene is TRBJ1-1, the V gene TRBV9; D remains unclear. The CDR3 sequence is 16 residues long. The ends were cut back, 2 bases at V and 3 bases at J, with 17 bases in the middle. Germline CDR1 reads SGDLS; CDR2 reads YYNGEE. CDR3 in DNA: TGTGCCAGCAGCGTGCCCCTCCAAGGGATCGACACTGAAGCTTTCTTT. Its translation: CASSVPLQGIDTEAFF.